These 8 T cell receptor beta chains came from one sample sequenced in a study of CXCR3-negative and CXCR3-positive naive CD8 T cells. Regarding the study as a whole: Naive CXCR3-positive cells had TRB CDR3s more hydrophobic than those of CXCR3-negative naive cells.

These receptors are not linked to any known antigen. The TRB cDNA libraries were prepared by 5' RACE with UMI labels. TCRdb reworked the 5' RACE reads into one entry per CDR3 protein, no DNA. The sample totals some 150,000 distinct CDR3 sequences. The sample taken for sequencing was naive CXCR3+ CD8+ T cells from blood. Subset: CD45RO-CCR7+CD27+CD95- naive CD8+ T cells expressing CXCR3 (TNR3+). The receptors shown here come from a human donor in good health. Some clones in this sample may be carry-over from other donors' samples.

The gene calls are TRBV7-8 and TRBJ2-1; the D gene TCRdb calls, TRBD2, cannot be checked with no DNA. From germline, CDR1 is SGHVS and CDR2 FQNEAQ. There are 16 residues in the CDR3. The CDR3 spells CASSLWGLAGDNEQFF.

V usage is TRBV4-1 and J usage is TRBJ2-1. The CDR3 covers 13 residues. The germline V gene encodes CDR1 MGHRA and CDR2 YSYEKL. CDR3 region: CASSQDRFNEQFF.

The chain is built from TRBV10-1 and TRBJ2-1; TCRdb outputs TRBD2, but without DNA this stays unchecked. Germline CDR1 reads WNHNN; CDR2 reads SYGVQD (reference sequence). CDR3 length: 16 amino acids. The chain's CDR3 is CASSETSGASVNEQFF.

V usage is TRBV7-9 and J usage is TRBJ2-7; as DNA is missing, the TRBD2 call by TCRdb cannot be tested. The CDR3 extends over 16 amino acids. Germline V gives CDR1 SEHNR, CDR2 FQNEAQ (reference sequence). The CDR3 loop reads CASSWRTSGGIHEQYF. Based on the CDR3 plus reference TRBV7-9 and TRBJ2-7, the full variable domain is DTGVSQNPRHKITKRGQNVTFRCDPISEHNRLYWYRQTLGQGPEFLTYFQNEAQLEKSRLLSDRFSAERPKGSFSTLEIQRTEQGDSAMYLCASSWRTSGGIHEQYFGPGTRLTVT.

The chain links TRBV11-3 to TRBJ2-1. The CDR3 sequence is 15 residues long. Germline V gene data show CDR1 as SGHNT and CDR2 as YENEEA. CDR3 protein: CASSLSGTAYNEQFF.

The rearrangement uses TRBV20-1 and TRBJ2-1; TCRdb selects TRBD2, and the lack of DNA leaves this call unchecked. This CDR3 has 17 residues. The germline V gene has CDR1 DFQATT and CDR2 SNEGSKA (reference sequence). The CDR3: CSARKRGTTVIQNEQFF.

This sequence joins TRBV7-9 and TRBJ1-1. Germline loops: CDR1 SEHNR, CDR2 FQNEAQ (reference sequence). The CDR3 extends over 14 amino acids. This CDR3 reads CASSLGSVNTEAFF.

V usage is TRBV10-1 and J usage is TRBJ2-7; the D gene TCRdb calls, TRBD2, cannot be checked with no DNA. The CDR3 totals 19 residues. The germline CDR1 and CDR2 sequences are WNHNN and SYGVQD (reference sequence). This chain's CDR3 is CASSADRSSGTFLRDEQYF.